This TCR beta chain was sequenced for a study of early T cells in non-severe SARS-CoV-2 infection. At the level of the study: Sequenced material consisted of bulk RNA (from unsorted whole blood), and chains were unpaired.

Whole-study results and caveats: VDJdb matching favored anti-spike CD8 responses, missing private and CD4 specificities.

Only a few counts were recorded for this clonotype. Its specificity is not known. As part of library construction, unique molecular identifiers were attached to individual cDNA molecules. TCRdb re-derived calls from the 5' RACE reads in MiXCR, one entry per CDR3 protein. This sample has over 50,000 distinct CDR3 sequences, with over 9.5% found just once. Looked up from germline, CDR1 is GTSNPN and CDR2 is SVGIG (reference sequence). This CDR3 is built from 13 residues. V gave up 2 bases and J gave up 7 bases, with 14 bases separating them. This chain joins TRBV30 and TRBJ1-2; D might be TRBD1 (5 bases). The sequence was collected from an adult who was a healthcare worker with PCR-confirmed SARS-CoV-2 infection or an uninfected control (not recorded which). Sample: whole blood. The CDR3 is CAWSSLGQGGYTF. CDR3 nucleotide sequence: TGTGCCTGGAGTAGCTTGGGGCAGGGTGGCTACACCTTC.